This TCR beta chain is drawn from a study of T cells in Graves' hyperthyroidism and ophthalmopathy. Ten or more counts support this clonotype. The junction departs from germline at one end; a sequencing error may be responsible. From RNA transcripts, TCR beta CDR3 regions were amplified. First-round RT-PCR targeting the TCR CDR3 was performed with the HTBI primer set. From the multiplex PCR reads, TCRdb called clonotypes with MiXCR, one entry per CDR3 protein. This sample has approximately 630,000 distinct CDR3 sequences, with roughly 16% found just once. If no ophthalmopathy progression occurred within 18 months, Graves' hyperthyroidism was stable. The study enrolled patients aged 18 to 65 with newly diagnosed hyperthyroidism of under 2 months' duration. Every diagnosis used clinical symptoms, serum thyroxine and TRAb, thyroid ultrasound and orbital computed tomography. CDR1 is SNHLY and CDR2 is FYNNEI in the germline V gene. There are 15 residues in the CDR3.

The chain combines TRBV2 with TRBJ2-1, with 7 bases fitting TRBD1. The origin of this receptor is a woman in her 30s with Graves' hyperthyroidism. The sample was blood. This CDR3 is CTSGDREETYNEQFF. CDR3 nucleotides: TGTACCAGCGGAGACAGGGAAGAAACCTACAATGAGCAGTTCTTC. The full variable domain, in which reference TRBV2 and TRBJ2-1 provide the parts outside the CDR3, is EPEVTQTPSHQVTQMGQEVILRCVPISNHLYFYWYRQILGQKVEFLVSFYNNEISEKSEIFDDQFSVERPDGSNFTLKIRSTKLEDSAMYFCTSGDREETYNEQFFGPGTRLTVL.